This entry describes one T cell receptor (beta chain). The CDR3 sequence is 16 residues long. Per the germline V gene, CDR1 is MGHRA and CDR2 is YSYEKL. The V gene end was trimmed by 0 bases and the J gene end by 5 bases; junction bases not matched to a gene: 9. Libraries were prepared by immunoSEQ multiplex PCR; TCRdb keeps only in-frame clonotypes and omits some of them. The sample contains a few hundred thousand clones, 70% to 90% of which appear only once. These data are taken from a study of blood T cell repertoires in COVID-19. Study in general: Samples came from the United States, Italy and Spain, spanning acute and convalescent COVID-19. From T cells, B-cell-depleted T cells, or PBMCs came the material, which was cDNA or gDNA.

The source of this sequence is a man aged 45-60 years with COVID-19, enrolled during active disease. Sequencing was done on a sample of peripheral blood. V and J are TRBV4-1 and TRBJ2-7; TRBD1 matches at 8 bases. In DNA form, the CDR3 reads TGCGCCAGCAGCCAAGATCCTCCCAGGGGGCAGAACGAGCAGTACTTC. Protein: CASSQDPPRGQNEQYF.